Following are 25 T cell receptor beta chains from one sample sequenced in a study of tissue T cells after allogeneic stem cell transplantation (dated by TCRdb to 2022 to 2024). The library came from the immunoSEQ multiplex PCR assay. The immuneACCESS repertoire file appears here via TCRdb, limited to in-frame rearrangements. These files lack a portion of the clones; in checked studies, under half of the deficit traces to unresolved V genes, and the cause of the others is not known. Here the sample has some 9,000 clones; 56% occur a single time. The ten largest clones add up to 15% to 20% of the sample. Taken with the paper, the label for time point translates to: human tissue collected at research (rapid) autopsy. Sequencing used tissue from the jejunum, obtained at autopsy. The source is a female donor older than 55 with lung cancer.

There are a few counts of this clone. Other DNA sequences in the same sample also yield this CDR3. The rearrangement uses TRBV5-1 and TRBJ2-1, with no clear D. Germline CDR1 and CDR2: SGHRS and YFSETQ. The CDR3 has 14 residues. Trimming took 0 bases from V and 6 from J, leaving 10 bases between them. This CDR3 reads CASSLASTSNEQFF. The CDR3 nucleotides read TGCGCCAGCAGCTTGGCCAGTACAAGCAATGAGCAGTTCTTC.

This CDR3 is CAWTSGEQETQYF. CDR3 coding DNA: TGTGCCTGGACCTCCGGGGAGCAAGAGACCCAGTACTTC. The V call is TRBV30, the J call TRBJ2-5, with a tentative D call TRBD2 (5 bases). The CDR3 covers 13 residues. Trimming cost V 4 bases and J 2 bases, with 11 bases left between them. Germline loops: CDR1 GTSNPN, CDR2 SVGIG (reference sequence).

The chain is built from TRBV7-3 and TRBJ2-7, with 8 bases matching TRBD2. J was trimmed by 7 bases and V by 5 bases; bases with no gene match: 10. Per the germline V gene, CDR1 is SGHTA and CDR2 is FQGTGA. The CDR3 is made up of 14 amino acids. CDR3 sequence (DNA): TGTGCCAGCAGCCCCGGGGGGGGAATGAGGGAGCAGTACTTC. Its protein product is CASSPGGGMREQYF.

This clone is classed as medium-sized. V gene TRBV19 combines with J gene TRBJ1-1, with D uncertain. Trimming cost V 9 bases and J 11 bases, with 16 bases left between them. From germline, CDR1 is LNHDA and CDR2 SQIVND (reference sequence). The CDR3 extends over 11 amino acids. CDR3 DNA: TGTGCCAGCGATCGTAACAACGGGGCTTTCTTT. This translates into CASDRNNGAFF.

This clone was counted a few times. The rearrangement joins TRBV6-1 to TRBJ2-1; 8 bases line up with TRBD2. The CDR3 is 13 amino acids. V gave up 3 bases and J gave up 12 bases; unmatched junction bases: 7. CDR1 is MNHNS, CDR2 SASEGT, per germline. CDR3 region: CASSDVGRGGQFF. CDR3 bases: TGTGCCAGCAGTGACGTTGGCCGGGGGGGGCAGTTCTTC.

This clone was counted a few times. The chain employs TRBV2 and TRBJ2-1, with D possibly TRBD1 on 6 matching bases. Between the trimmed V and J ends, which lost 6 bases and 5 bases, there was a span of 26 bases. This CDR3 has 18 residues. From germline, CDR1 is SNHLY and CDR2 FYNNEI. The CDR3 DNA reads TGTGCCAGCAGCTCCTGGTCTGGAGAGGGGGAGCTCCACAATGAGCAGTTCTTC. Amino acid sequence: CASSSWSGEGELHNEQFF. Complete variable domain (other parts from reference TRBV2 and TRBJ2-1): EPEVTQTPSHQVTQMGQEVILRCVPISNHLYFYWYRQILGQKVEFLVSFYNNEISEKSEIFDDQFSVERPDGSNFTLKIRSTKLEDSAMYFCASSSWSGEGELHNEQFFGPGTRLTVL.

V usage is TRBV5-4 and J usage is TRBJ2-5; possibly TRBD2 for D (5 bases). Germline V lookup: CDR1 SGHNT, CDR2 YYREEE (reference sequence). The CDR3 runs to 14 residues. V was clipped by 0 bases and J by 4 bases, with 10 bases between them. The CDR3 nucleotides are TGTGCCAGCAGCTTGGGGAGGAGGTTAGAGACCCAGTACTTC. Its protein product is CASSLGRRLETQYF.

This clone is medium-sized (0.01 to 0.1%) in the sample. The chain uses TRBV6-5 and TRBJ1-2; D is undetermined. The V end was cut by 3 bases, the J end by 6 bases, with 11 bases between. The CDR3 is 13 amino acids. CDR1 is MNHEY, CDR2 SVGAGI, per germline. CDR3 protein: CASSYERGDGYTF. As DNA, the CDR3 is TGTGCCAGCAGTTATGAACGCGGGGATGGCTACACCTTC.

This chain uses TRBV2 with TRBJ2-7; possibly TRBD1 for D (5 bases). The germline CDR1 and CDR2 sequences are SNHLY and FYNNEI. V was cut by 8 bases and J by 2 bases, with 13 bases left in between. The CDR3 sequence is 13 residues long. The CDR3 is CASLGRVTYEQYF. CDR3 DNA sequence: TGTGCCAGCTTAGGCAGGGTCACCTACGAGCAGTACTTC.

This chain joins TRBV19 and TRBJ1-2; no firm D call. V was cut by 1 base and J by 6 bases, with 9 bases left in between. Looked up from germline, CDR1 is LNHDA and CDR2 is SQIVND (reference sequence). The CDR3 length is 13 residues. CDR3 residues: CASSIGLANGYTF. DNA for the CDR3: TGTGCCAGTAGTATAGGGCTAGCTAATGGCTACACCTTC.

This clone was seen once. The CDR3 DNA reads as TGTGCCAGCAGCTTTGAGGGACGCGTAGATACGCAGTATTTT. Its protein is CASSFEGRVDTQYF. The chain combines TRBV7-9 with TRBJ2-3; D might be TRBD1 or TRBD2, each matching 5 bases. The CDR3 runs 14 residues. The ends were cut back, 3 bases at V and 5 bases at J, with 12 bases in the middle. Germline lookup yields CDR1 SEHNR and CDR2 FQNEAQ (reference sequence).

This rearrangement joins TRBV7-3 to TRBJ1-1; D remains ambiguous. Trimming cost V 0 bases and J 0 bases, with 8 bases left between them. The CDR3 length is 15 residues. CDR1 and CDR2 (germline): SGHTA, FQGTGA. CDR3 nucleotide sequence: TGTGCCAGCAGCTTAACAGCCGGGCTGAACACTGAAGCTTTCTTT. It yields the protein CASSLTAGLNTEAFF.

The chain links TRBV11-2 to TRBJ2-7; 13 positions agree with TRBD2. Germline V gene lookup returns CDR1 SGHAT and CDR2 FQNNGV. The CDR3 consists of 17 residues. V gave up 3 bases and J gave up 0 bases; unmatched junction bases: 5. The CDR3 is CASSFTSGGVSSYEQYF. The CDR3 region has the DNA TGTGCCAGCAGCTTTACTAGCGGGGGGGTGAGCTCCTACGAGCAGTACTTC.

CDR3: CASSLRSTIYF. The CDR3 nucleotides read TGTGCCAGCAGCCTCAGGTCCACCATATATTTT. This chain connects TRBV28 to TRBJ1-3; D is ambiguous. Trimming left V 6 bases short and J 9 bases short, with 9 bases between. The V gene's germline CDR1 is MDHEN and CDR2 SYDVKM. The CDR3 is 11 residues long. Using reference TRBV28 and TRBJ1-3 for the parts outside the CDR3, the full variable domain is DVKVTQSSRYLVKRTGEKVFLECVQDMDHENMFWYRQDPGLGLRLIYFSYDVKMKEKGDIPEGYSVSREKKERFSLILESASTNQTSMYLCASSLRSTIYFGEGSWLTVV.

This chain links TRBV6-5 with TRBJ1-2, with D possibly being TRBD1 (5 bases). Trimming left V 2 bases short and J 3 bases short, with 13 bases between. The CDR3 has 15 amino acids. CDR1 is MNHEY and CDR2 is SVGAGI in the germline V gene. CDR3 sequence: CASSYLRTGDYGYTF. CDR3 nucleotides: TGTGCCAGCAGTTACCTCCGTACAGGTGACTATGGCTACACCTTC.

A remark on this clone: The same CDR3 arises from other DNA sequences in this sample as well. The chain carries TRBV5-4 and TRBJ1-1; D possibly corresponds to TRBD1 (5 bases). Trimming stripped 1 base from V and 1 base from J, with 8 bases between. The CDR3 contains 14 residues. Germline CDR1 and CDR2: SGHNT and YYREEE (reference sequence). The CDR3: CASSLPGRNTEAFF. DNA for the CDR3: TGTGCCAGCAGCTTGCCAGGGAGGAACACTGAAGCTTTCTTT.

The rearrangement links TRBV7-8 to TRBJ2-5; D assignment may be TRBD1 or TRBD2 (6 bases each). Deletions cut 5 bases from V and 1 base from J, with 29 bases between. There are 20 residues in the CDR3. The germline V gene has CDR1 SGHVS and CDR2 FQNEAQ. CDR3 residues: CASSRYLASRGGNLQETQYF. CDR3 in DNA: TGTGCCAGCAGCCGCTATCTGGCCTCTCGAGGGGGGAATCTCCAAGAGACCCAGTACTTC.

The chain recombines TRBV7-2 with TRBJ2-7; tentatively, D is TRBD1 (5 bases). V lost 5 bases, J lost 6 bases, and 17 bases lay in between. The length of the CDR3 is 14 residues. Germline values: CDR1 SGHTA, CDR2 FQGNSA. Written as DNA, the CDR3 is TGTGCCAGCAGCCCGGCCAGGGAATTCGGCGAGCAGTACTTC. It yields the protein CASSPAREFGEQYF.

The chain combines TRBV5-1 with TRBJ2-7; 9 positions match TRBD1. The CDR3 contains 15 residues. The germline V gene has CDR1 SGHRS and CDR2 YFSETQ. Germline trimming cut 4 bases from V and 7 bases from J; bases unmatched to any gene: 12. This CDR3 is CASSQGTGLQVEQYF. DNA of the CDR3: TGCGCCAGCAGCCAAGGGACAGGGTTGCAGGTGGAGCAGTACTTC.

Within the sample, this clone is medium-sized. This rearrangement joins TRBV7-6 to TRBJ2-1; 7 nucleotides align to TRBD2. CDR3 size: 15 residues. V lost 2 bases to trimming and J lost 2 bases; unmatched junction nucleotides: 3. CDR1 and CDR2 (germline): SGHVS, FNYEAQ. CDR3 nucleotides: TGTGCCAGCAGCTTAAACCGGGGGGCCTACAATGAGCAGTTCTTC. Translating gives CASSLNRGAYNEQFF.

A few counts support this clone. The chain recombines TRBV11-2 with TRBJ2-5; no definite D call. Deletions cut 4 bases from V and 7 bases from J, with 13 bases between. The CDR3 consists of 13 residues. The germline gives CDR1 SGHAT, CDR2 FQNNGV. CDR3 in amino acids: CASSSPVGVTQYF. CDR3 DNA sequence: TGTGCCAGCAGCTCCCCAGTTGGGGTGACCCAGTACTTC.

The CDR3 DNA reads as TGTGCCAGCAGCACGTACCAAGAGACCCAGTACTTC. It translates to CASSTYQETQYF. The rearrangement links TRBV7-2 to TRBJ2-5; D is unclear. The V gene lost 5 bases and the J gene lost 0 bases, with 4 bases spanning the gap. Looked up from germline, CDR1 is SGHTA and CDR2 is FQGNSA. This CDR3 has 12 amino acids.

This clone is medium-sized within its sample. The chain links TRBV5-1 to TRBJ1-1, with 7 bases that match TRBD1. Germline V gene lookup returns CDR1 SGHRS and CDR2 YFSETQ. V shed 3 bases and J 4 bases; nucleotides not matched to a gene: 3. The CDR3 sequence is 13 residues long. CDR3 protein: CASSSDRTTEAFF. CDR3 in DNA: TGCGCCAGCAGCTCGGACAGGACCACTGAAGCTTTCTTT.

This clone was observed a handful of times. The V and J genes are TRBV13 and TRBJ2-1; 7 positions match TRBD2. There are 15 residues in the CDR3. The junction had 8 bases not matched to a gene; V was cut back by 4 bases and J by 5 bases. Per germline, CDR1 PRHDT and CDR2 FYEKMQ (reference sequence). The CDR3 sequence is CASSSLGRGNNEQFF. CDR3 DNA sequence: TGTGCCAGCAGCTCACTGGGGAGGGGAAACAATGAGCAGTTCTTC.

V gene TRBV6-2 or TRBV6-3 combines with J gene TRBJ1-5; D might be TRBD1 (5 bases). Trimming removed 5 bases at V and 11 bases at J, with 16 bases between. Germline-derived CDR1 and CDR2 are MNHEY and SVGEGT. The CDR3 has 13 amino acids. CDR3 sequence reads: CASSRQSPGSQHF. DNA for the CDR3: TGTGCCAGCAGTCGACAGAGCCCGGGCTCCCAGCATTTT.